This T cell receptor beta chain is from a study of shared clonotypes between healthy human individuals. Study-wide results and limits: For sorted subsets, rarefaction showed incomplete sequencing despite large depth. The expectation was that sequencing depth would affect clonotype sharing among donors.

The CDR3 loop spans 15 amino acids. Germline V gene sequence: CDR1 SSHAT, CDR2 FNYEAQ (reference sequence). A note on this clone: Its antigen is as yet unknown. The junction does not match germline at one end; this may be a read error. Other DNA sequences from this sample encode an identical CDR3 as well.

Deep was the level used in running the assay. TCRdb keeps only in-frame clones here, not all; method: immunoSEQ multiplex PCR. Among 1.5 million to 2.5 million clones listed, over 85% were seen once. Naive CD8 cells lacked CD45RO and underwent positive selection for CCR7, leaving out terminally differentiated effector memory CD45RA+ cells. Each donor was a Caucasian adult residing in Nashville, Tennessee. This receptor was taken from a young man in good health. The sequencing sample was made of naive CD8+ T cells sorted from blood. J is TRBJ2-1 and V is TRBV7-7, with D tentatively TRBD2 (5 bases). The CDR3 loop is CASSLGLSSYNEQFF. The CDR3 bases are TGTGCTAGCAGCTTAGGACTGAGCTCCTACAATGAGCAGTTCTTC. The full variable domain, rest sourced from reference TRBV7-7 and TRBJ2-1, is GAGVSQSPRYKVTKRGQDVTLRCDPISSHATLYWYQQALGQGPEFLTYFNYEAQPDKSGLPSDRFSAERPEGSISTLTIQRTEQRDSAMYRCASSLGLSSYNEQFFGPGTRLTVL.